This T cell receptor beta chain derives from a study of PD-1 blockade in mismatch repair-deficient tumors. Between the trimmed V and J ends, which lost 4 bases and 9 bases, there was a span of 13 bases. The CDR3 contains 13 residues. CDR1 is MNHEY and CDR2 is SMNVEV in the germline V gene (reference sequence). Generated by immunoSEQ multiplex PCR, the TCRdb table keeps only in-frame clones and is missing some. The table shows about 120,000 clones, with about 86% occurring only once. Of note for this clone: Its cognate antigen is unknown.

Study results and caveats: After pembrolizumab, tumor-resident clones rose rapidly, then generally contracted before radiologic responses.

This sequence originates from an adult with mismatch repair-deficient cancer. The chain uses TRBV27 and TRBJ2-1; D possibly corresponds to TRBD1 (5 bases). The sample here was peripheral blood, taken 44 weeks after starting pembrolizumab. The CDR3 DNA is TGTGCCAGCAGTTCGACAGTTTGGGGTGAGCAGTTCTTC. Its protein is CASSSTVWGEQFF.